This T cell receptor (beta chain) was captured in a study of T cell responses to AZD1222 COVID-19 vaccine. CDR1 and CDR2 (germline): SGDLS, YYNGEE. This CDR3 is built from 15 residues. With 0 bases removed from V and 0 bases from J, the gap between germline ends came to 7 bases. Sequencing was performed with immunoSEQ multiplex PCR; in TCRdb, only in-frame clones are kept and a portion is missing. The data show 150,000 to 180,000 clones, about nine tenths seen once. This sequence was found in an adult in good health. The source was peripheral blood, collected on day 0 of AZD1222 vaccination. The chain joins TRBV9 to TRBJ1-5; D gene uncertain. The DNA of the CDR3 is TGTGCCAGCAGCGTAGGTATCTATAGCAATCAGCCCCAGCATTTT. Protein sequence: CASSVGIYSNQPQHF. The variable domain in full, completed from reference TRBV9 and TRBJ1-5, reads DSGVTQTPKHLITATGQRVTLRCSPRSGDLSVYWYQQSLDQGLQFLIQYYNGEERAKGNILERFSAQQFPDLHSELNLSSLELGDSALYFCASSVGIYSNQPQHFGDGTRLSIL.